This T cell receptor beta chain was recovered during a study of control samples from healthy donors and cancer patients. V dropped 2 bases and J dropped 8 bases, with 8 bases sitting between them. The CDR3 spans 12 residues. Germline V CDR1 and CDR2: SGHKS, YYEKEE (reference sequence). Method: immunoSEQ multiplex PCR; TCRdb's copy keeps in-frame clones and lacks some. This sample's clone table lists about 200,000 clones. The clonotype originates from a woman aged 25-40 years in good health. This rearrangement joins TRBV5-5 to TRBJ2-1; no reliable D call. Sequencing input: blood. The CDR3 sequence is CASSFAPDEQFF. CDR3 bases: TGTGCCAGCAGCTTTGCGCCGGATGAGCAGTTCTTC.